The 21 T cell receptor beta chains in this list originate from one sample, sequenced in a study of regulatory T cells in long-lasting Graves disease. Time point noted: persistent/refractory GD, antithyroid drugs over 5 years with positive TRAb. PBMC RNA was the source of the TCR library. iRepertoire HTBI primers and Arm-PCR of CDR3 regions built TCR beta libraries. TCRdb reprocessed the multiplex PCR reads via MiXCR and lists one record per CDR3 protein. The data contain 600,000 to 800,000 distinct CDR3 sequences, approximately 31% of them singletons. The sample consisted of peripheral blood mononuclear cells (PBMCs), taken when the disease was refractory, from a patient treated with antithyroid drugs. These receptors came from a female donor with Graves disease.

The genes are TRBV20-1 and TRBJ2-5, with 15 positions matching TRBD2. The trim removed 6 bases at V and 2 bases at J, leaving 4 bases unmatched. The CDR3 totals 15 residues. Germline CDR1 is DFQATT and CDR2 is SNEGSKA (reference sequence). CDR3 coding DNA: TGCAGTGCCCCTGGGACTAGCGGGAGGCAAGAGACCCAGTACTTC. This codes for CSAPGTSGRQETQYF.

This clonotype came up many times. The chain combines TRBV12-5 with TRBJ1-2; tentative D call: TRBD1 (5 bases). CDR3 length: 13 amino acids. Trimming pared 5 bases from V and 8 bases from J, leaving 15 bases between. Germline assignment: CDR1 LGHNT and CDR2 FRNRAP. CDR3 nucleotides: TGTGCTAGTGGTAACAACCGGGACCACGGCTACACCTTC. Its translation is CASGNNRDHGYTF.

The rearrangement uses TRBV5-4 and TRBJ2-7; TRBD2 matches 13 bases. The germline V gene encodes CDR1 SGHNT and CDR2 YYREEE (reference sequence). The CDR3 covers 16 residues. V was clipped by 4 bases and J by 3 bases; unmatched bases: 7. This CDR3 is CASSPGGTSGIYEQYF. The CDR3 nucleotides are TGTGCCAGCAGCCCGGGTGGGACTAGCGGGATCTACGAGCAGTACTTC.

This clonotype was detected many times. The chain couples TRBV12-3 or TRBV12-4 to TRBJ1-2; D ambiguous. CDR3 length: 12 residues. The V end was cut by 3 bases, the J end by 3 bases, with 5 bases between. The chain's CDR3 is CASSLSDYGYTF. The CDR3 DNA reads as TGTGCCAGCAGTTTGTCGGACTATGGCTACACCTTC.

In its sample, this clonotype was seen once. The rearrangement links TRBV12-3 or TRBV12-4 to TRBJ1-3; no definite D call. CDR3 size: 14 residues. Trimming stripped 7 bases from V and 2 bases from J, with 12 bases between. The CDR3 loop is CASNIGVAGNTIYF. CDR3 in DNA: TGTGCCAGCAACATAGGAGTAGCTGGAAACACCATATATTTT.

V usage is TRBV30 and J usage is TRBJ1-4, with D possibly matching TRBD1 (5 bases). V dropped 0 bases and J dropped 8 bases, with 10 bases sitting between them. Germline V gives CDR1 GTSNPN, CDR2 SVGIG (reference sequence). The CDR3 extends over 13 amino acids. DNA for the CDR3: TGTGCCTGGAGTGTGGCAGGGCGGGAAAAACTGTTTTTT. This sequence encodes CAWSVAGREKLFF.

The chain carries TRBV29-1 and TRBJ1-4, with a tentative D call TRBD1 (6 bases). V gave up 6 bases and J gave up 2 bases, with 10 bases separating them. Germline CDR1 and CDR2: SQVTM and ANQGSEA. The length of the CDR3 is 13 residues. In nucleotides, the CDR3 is TGCAGCGTGGGGGCTTCTACTAATGAAAAACTGTTTTTT. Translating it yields CSVGASTNEKLFF.

The CDR3 region is CASSPTRQALNTEAFF. The CDR3 bases are TGTGCCAGCTCACCCACCCGACAGGCCTTGAACACTGAAGCTTTCTTT. The V call is TRBV18, the J call TRBJ1-1, with D tentatively TRBD1 (6 bases). Germline V gene lookup returns CDR1 KGHSH and CDR2 LQKENI. The CDR3 is made up of 16 amino acids. V lost 3 bases to trimming and J lost 0 bases, with 14 bases between them.

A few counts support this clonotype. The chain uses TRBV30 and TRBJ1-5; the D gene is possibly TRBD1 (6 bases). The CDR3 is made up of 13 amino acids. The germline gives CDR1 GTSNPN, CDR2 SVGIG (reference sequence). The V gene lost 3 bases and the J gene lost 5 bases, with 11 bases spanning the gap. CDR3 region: CAWREGGDQPQHF. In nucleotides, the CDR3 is TGTGCCTGGAGGGAGGGGGGGGATCAGCCCCAGCATTTT.

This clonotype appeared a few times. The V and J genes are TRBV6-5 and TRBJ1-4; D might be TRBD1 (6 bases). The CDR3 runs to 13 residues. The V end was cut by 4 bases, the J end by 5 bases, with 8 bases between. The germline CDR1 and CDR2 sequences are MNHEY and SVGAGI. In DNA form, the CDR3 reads TGTGCCAGCAGTTCGGACAGAAATGAAAAACTGTTTTTT. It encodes CASSSDRNEKLFF.

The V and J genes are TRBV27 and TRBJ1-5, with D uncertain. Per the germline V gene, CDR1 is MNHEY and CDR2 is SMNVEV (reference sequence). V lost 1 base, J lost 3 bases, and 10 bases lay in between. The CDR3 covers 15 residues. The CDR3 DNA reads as TGTGCCAGCAGTTTATACCCGACAAACAATCAGCCCCAGCATTTT. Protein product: CASSLYPTNNQPQHF.

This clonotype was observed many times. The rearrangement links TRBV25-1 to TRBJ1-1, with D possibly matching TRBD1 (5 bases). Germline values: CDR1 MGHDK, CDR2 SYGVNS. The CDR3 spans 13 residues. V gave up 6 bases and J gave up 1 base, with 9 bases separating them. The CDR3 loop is CASRLTGNTEAFF. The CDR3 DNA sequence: TGTGCCAGCAGACTTACAGGGAACACTGAAGCTTTCTTT.

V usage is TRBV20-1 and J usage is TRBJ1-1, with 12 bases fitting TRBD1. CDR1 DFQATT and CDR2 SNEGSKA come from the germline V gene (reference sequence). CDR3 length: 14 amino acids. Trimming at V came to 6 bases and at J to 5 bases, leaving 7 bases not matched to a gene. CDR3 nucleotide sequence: TGCAGTGCGATGGGACAGGGGGCATCGACTGAAGCTTTCTTT. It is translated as CSAMGQGASTEAFF.

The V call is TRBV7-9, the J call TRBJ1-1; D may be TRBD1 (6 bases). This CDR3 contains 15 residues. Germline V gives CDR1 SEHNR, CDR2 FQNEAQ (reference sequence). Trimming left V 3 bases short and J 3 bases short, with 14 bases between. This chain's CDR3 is CASSLGAGVDTEAFF. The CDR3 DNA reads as TGTGCCAGCAGCTTGGGGGCAGGGGTGGACACTGAAGCTTTCTTT.

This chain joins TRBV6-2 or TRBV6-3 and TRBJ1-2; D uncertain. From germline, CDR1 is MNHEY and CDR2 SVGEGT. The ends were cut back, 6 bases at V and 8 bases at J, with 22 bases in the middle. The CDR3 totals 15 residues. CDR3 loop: CASSPAEGHGTGYTF. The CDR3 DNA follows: TGTGCCAGCAGCCCCGCCGAGGGTCATGGAACGGGCTACACCTTC.

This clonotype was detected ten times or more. The CDR3 protein is CASSSHPGQGGYGYTF. The CDR3 DNA is TGTGCCAGCAGTTCTCATCCGGGACAGGGGGGCTATGGCTACACCTTC. The chain is built from TRBV27 and TRBJ1-2; 11 bases map to TRBD1. The length of the CDR3 is 16 residues. Per germline, CDR1 MNHEY and CDR2 SMNVEV (reference sequence). Trimming took 4 bases from V and 4 from J; bases not matched to a gene: 8.

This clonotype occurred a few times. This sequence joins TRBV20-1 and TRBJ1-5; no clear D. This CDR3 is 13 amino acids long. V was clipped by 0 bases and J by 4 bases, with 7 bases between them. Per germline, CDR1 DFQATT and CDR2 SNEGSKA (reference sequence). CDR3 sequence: CSARDPPNQPQHF. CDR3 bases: TGCAGTGCTAGAGATCCCCCTAATCAGCCCCAGCATTTT.

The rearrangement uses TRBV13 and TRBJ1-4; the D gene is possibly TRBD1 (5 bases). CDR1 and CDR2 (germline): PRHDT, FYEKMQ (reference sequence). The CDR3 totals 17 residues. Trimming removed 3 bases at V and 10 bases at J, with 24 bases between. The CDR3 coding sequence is TGTGCCAGCAGCTTCCTCTCCCTTGGGGGGGAAGTCGGAAAACTGTTTTTT. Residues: CASSFLSLGGEVGKLFF.

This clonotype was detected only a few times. For the CDR3, the DNA is TGTGCCAGCAGCCCTAGAGGGTTTTCGTTTGGCGTGGGCACTGAAGCTTTCTTT. Its protein is CASSPRGFSFGVGTEAFF. V gene TRBV7-9 combines with J gene TRBJ1-1; D gene ambiguous. This CDR3 is built from 18 residues. CDR1 and CDR2 from the germline V gene are SEHNR and FQNEAQ (reference sequence). V was cut by 5 bases and J by 4 bases, with 26 bases left in between.

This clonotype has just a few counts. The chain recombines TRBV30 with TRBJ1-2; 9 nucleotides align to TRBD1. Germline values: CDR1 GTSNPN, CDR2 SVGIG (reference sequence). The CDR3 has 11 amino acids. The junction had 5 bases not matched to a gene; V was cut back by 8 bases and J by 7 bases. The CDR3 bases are TGTGCCGGAACAGGGGGCGTTGGCTACACCTTC. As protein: CAGTGGVGYTF.

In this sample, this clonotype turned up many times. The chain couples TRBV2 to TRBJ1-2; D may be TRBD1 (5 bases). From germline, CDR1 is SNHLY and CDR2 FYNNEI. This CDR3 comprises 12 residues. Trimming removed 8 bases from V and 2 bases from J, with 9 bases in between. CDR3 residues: CASGHRNYGYTF. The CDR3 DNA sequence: TGTGCCAGCGGCCACAGGAACTATGGCTACACCTTC.